The clone carrying this TCR beta chain was seen only once. From germline, CDR1 is SGDLS and CDR2 YYNGEE. The V gene lost 4 bases and the J gene lost 5 bases, with 21 bases spanning the gap. This CDR3 comprises 16 residues. The source of the sample is a study of blood T cell repertoires in COVID-19. The wider study: Specimens from acute and convalescent COVID-19 originated in the United States, Italy and Spain. T cells, B-cell-depleted T cells, or PBMCs provided the cDNA or gDNA that served as material.

In the authors' methods: Reference gene primer amplification gave estimated nucleated cell counts. Sequencing used immunoSEQ multiplex PCR; TCRdb keeps in-frame clones, though not all of them. Clone size and the V and J calls come from that table; the DNA yielded D and trimming. The repertoire holds 80,000 to 95,000 clones, with about 85% as singletons. The rearrangement links TRBV9 to TRBJ1-2; unclear D gene. Sequencing was performed on peripheral blood. The receptor's source is a man at least 80 years old with active or convalescent COVID-19. CDR3 amino acids: CASSPDPGRGWYGYTF. Here the CDR3 DNA reads TGTGCCAGCAGCCCAGACCCCGGTAGAGGGTGGTATGGCTACACCTTC.